The clone carrying this T cell receptor (beta chain) was observed many times. Its matching antigen is unknown. V was clipped by 0 bases and J by 4 bases, with 15 bases between them. Looked up from germline, CDR1 is DFQATT and CDR2 is SNEGSKA (reference sequence). This CDR3 contains 15 residues. The entry originates in a study of CD8 T cells in ankylosing spondylitis. Study outcomes and limitations: There were earlier reports of some motif variants in reactive arthritis synovial fluid and blood. The authors reported significant enrichment of disease-linked clones in matched ankylosing spondylitis synovial fluid.

TCRdb used MiXCR to reprocess the 5' RACE reads, holding one entry per CDR3 protein. The data show about 160,000 distinct CDR3 sequences, with around 19% seen just once and over 7% held by the top ten. The sequencing input was blood, either unsorted or a sorted T cell fraction (not recorded which). The sequence came from a male donor with ankylosing spondylitis or in good health (not recorded which). The rearrangement uses TRBV20-1 and TRBJ1-1; D is uncertain. CDR3: CSARDLLGLPTEAFF. The CDR3 DNA is TGCAGTGCTAGAGATCTGTTAGGGCTACCCACTGAAGCTTTCTTT.